This is a list of T cell receptor beta chains from one sample in a study of identifying expanded T cells in peripheral blood. Sequencing used immunoSEQ multiplex PCR; TCRdb keeps in-frame clones, though not all of them. In the table there are more than 80,000 clones, around 88% of which are singletons. What was sequenced was blood. These receptor sequences come from a person aged 18 to 75 in good health. CDR3s include the opening cysteine and the closing phenylalanine or tryptophan. Fields, in order: J gene, D gene, V gene, clone size, CDR3 DNA, CDR3 protein. A D gene is named only where the DNA matches it firmly. Clone sizes are given selectively: once, few, many, or a class where the clone is expanded.

TRBJ2-5,TRBD2,TRBV5-6,NA,TGTGCCAGCAGCTTGTTCTCCGGGACTAGCGGGGGGGAGTGGGAGACCCAGTACTTC,CASSLFSGTSGGEWETQYF
TRBJ1-1,NA,TRBV15,NA,TGTGCCACCAACCTTGACACGAACACTGAAGCTTTCTTT,CATNLDTNTEAFF
TRBJ2-5,TRBD2,TRBV28,NA,TGTGCCAGCAGCCCGCTAAAGCGGGGGGCACAAGAGACCCAGTACTTC,CASSPLKRGAQETQYF
TRBJ2-7,NA,TRBV7-2,NA,TGTGCCAGCAGCTTAGCCCCTAGAGGGGGATTCTACGAGCAGTACTTC,CASSLAPRGGFYEQYF
TRBJ2-7,NA,TRBV9,NA,TGTGCCAGCAGCGTGACAGGAGCCGAGCAGTACTTC,CASSVTGAEQYF
TRBJ2-1,TRBD2,TRBV19,NA,TGTGCCAGTAACCTAGCGGGAGTCGGTCATGAGCAGTTCTTC,CASNLAGVGHEQFF
TRBJ1-2,NA,TRBV28,NA,TGTGCCATTTTTAACTATGGCTACACCTTC,CAIFNYGYTF
TRBJ2-7,TRBD1,TRBV6-6,NA,TGTGCCAGCGGGACAGGGGCCAACTACGAGCAGTACTTC,CASGTGANYEQYF
TRBJ1-2,NA,TRBV4-1,NA,TGCGCCAGCAGCCAAGAGGGGATGGGACGGGGCTATGGCTACACCTTC,CASSQEGMGRGYGYTF
TRBJ1-5,TRBD1,TRBV2,NA,TGTGCCAGCAGAGGACAGGGGGACCAGCCCCAGCATTTT,CASRGQGDQPQHF
TRBJ1-2,NA,TRBV7-9,NA,TGTGCCAGCAGCTTAGATGGGGGGAGGAACTATGGCTACACCTTC,CASSLDGGRNYGYTF
TRBJ1-1,NA,TRBV5-8,NA,TGTGCCAGCAGCTTGACGTGGGGTGAAGCTTTCTTT,CASSLTWGEAFF
TRBJ1-5,NA,TRBV18,NA,TGTGCCAGCTCACCACCGGGGATAAGCAATCAGCCCCAGCATTTT,CASSPPGISNQPQHF
TRBJ2-4,TRBD1,TRBV4-3,NA,TGCGCCAGCAGCCAGGGACAGGCGGAGAGCATTCAGTACTTC,CASSQGQAESIQYF
TRBJ1-6,NA,TRBV6-1,NA,TGTGCCAGCAGTGAAGCTGTTGGGGAACAGGGCAGTTCACCCCTCCACTTT,CASSEAVGEQGSSPLHF
TRBJ2-2,TRBD1,TRBV4-2,NA,TGTGCCAGCAGCCTTTGGACAGGGGGAGACACCGGGGAGCTGTTTTTT,CASSLWTGGDTGELFF
TRBJ2-7,TRBD1,TRBV15,NA,TGTGCCACCAGCCCACACCGGGACAGGGGCTCCTACGAGCAGTACTTC,CATSPHRDRGSYEQYF
TRBJ1-1,NA,TRBV9,NA,TGTGCCAGCAGCCCCGGAGCCCTAGCCACTGAAGCTTTCTTT,CASSPGALATEAFF
TRBJ1-1,NA,TRBV30,NA,TGTGCCTGGAGTCTAGGGTGGGCTGAAGCTTTCTTT,CAWSLGWAEAFF
TRBJ1-1,NA,TRBV11-2,NA,TGTGCCAGCAGCTCCCCCCCATTTCTGACTGAAGCTTTCTTT,CASSSPPFLTEAFF
TRBJ2-3,NA,TRBV5-4,NA,TGTGCCAGCAGCTTGGACACAGATACGCAGTATTTT,CASSLDTDTQYF
TRBJ2-3,NA,TRBV5-1,NA,TGCGCCAGCACGCGTACCGGGGGGCAAAGAGAAGATACGCAGTATTTT,CASTRTGGQREDTQYF
TRBJ2-3,TRBD2,TRBV25-1,NA,TGTGCCAGCAGTGCCGAGAGGACTAGCGGGAGCACAGATACGCAGTATTTT,CASSAERTSGSTDTQYF
TRBJ2-5,NA,TRBV9,NA,TGTGCCAGCAGCACAGGGGCGGGAGGAATGGAGACCCAGTACTTC,CASSTGAGGMETQYF
TRBJ2-7,TRBD2,TRBV29-1,NA,TGCAGCGCCCAGGGACTATCGGATTACGAGCAGTACTTC,CSAQGLSDYEQYF
TRBJ2-5,NA,TRBV30,NA,TGTGCCTGGAGTCCTGGACCCTTGACCCCTCTAAACCAAGAGACCCAGTACTTC,CAWSPGPLTPLNQETQYF
TRBJ2-7,TRBD1,TRBV28,NA,TGTGCCAGCAGCACAGGGGTTTACGAGCAGTACTTC,CASSTGVYEQYF
TRBJ2-5,TRBD1,TRBV7-8,NA,TGTGCCAGCAGCTCCCGGACAGGGGAAGAGACCCAGTACTTC,CASSSRTGEETQYF
TRBJ2-3,TRBD2,TRBV7-3,NA,TGTGCCAGCAGCTTAAGACTAGCGGGTACAGATACGCAGTATTTT,CASSLRLAGTDTQYF
TRBJ1-6,TRBD1,TRBV15,NA,TGTGCCACCAGCAGGGTGGGACAGCCGGGTTCACCCCTCCACTTT,CATSRVGQPGSPLHF
TRBJ1-2,TRBD1,TRBV28,NA,TGTGCCAGCAGTCCGTCGGTCCCGGGACAGGGAAAAGGCTACACCTTC,CASSPSVPGQGKGYTF
TRBJ2-3,TRBD1,TRBV19,NA,TGTGCCAGTAGTTTGGGACAGGGGGAGGCAGATACGCAGTATTTT,CASSLGQGEADTQYF
TRBJ1-5,TRBD1,TRBV4-3,once,TGCGCCAGCAGCCGATTCTTGACAGGGCCCGACTCTAATCAGCCCCAGCATTTT,CASSRFLTGPDSNQPQHF
TRBJ1-1,TRBD1,TRBV5-1,once,TGCGCCAGCTCCTTAAAGGGGGCGACTGAAGCTTTCTTT,CASSLKGATEAFF
TRBJ1-4,NA,TRBV6-6,NA,TGTGCCAGCAGAGGACAGCTCAATAATGAAAAACTGTTTTTT,CASRGQLNNEKLFF
TRBJ2-1,TRBD1,TRBV9,NA,TGTGCCAGCGGGCCGACAGGGAGCTCCTACAATGAGCAGTTCTTC,CASGPTGSSYNEQFF
TRBJ2-7,TRBD1,TRBV6-1,few,TGTGCCAGCAGTGAAGTTAGGGGACAGGGAGGGTTCGAGCAGTACTTC,CASSEVRGQGGFEQYF
TRBJ1-1,NA,TRBV29-1,NA,TGCAGCGTTGTCGGGCCCGGGGGGGCTTTGAACACTGAAGCTTTCTTT,CSVVGPGGALNTEAFF
TRBJ2-5,TRBD1,TRBV28,NA,TGTGCCAGCAGCCACCTGACAGGGGGGGGAGGTCAATGGGAGACCCAGTACTTC,CASSHLTGGGGQWETQYF
TRBJ2-5,TRBD1,TRBV27,NA,TGTGCCAGCAGTTTAAAAGGGGGACAGGGAGACCAAGAGACCCAGTACTTC,CASSLKGGQGDQETQYF
TRBJ1-1,NA,TRBV5-1,NA,TGCGCCAGCAGCTTGGCCACCAGGCCGGGGGACACTGAAGCTTTCTTT,CASSLATRPGDTEAFF
TRBJ1-1,NA,TRBV10-2,NA,TGCGCCAGCAGTGACAAACTCCACACTGAAGCTTTCTTT,CASSDKLHTEAFF
TRBJ1-1,NA,TRBV28,NA,TGTGCCAGCAGTTTAGTGACAGGTTCCGGAGCTTTCTTT,CASSLVTGSGAFF
TRBJ2-1,NA,TRBV6-1,few,TGTGCCAGCAGTGAAGCGGCCGGGTCCTACAATGAGCAGTTCTTC,CASSEAAGSYNEQFF
TRBJ1-2,TRBD1,TRBV4-3,NA,TGCGCCAGCAGCCAAGATCACAGGGGCCTCTATGGCTACACCTTC,CASSQDHRGLYGYTF
TRBJ2-3,TRBD2,TRBV7-3,NA,TGTGCCAGCAGTCAACTCCCGGGACTAGCGTGGACCGGCGTTACGCAGTATTTT,CASSQLPGLAWTGVTQYF
TRBJ2-5,NA,TRBV30,few,TGTGCCCGGGATACATCGGAGACCCAGTACTTC,CARDTSETQYF
TRBJ2-3,TRBD2,TRBV7-3,once,TGTGCCAGCAGCTTAACGGGACTACGCACAGATACGCAGTATTTT,CASSLTGLRTDTQYF
TRBJ2-7,TRBD2,TRBV4-3,NA,TGCGCCAGCAGCCTTGGGACTAGCGGGAGTACGGGTACCTACGAGCAGTACTTC,CASSLGTSGSTGTYEQYF
TRBJ2-3,TRBD1,TRBV4-3,few,TGCGCCAGCAGCCAAGATTTCACAGGGGGCGCAGATACGCAGTATTTT,CASSQDFTGGADTQYF
TRBJ2-5,TRBD1,TRBV5-5,NA,TGTGCCAGCAGCTTGGAGGGGGCGATGGGAGAGACCCAGTACTTC,CASSLEGAMGETQYF
TRBJ2-7,TRBD2,TRBV19,NA,TGTGCCAGTAGTATCCAGCGGGACCCTGCCTACGAGCAGTACTTC,CASSIQRDPAYEQYF
TRBJ2-5,NA,TRBV11-2,NA,TGTGCCAGCAGCTTATCTAGTGGGGTGTTTAAAGAGACCCAGTACTTC,CASSLSSGVFKETQYF
TRBJ2-7,NA,TRBV7-3,NA,TGTGCCAGCAGCTTAGCGCGGTACGAGCAGTACTTC,CASSLARYEQYF
TRBJ2-7,TRBD2,TRBV18,NA,TGTGCCAGCTCACTGGGGACTAGCTACGAGCAGTACTTC,CASSLGTSYEQYF
TRBJ1-5,TRBD1,TRBV19,NA,TGTGCCAGTAGTCCGCCTAGGACAGGGAATCAGCCCCAGCATTTT,CASSPPRTGNQPQHF
TRBJ2-7,TRBD1,TRBV30,NA,TGTGCCTCGACCGGGACAGGGAAGGAAGCCTACGAGCAGTACTTC,CASTGTGKEAYEQYF
TRBJ2-1,TRBD1,TRBV15,NA,TGTGCCACCAGAGGGGACAGGGGGCGTCCGAACAATGAGCAGTTCTTC,CATRGDRGRPNNEQFF
TRBJ1-1,NA,TRBV7-3,NA,TGTGCCAGCAGCTTACAGGGCGGAACTGAAGCTTTCTTT,CASSLQGGTEAFF
TRBJ2-1,NA,TRBV19,NA,TGTGCCAGTCGAGGGGGGATCGCCTACAATGAGCAGTTCTTC,CASRGGIAYNEQFF